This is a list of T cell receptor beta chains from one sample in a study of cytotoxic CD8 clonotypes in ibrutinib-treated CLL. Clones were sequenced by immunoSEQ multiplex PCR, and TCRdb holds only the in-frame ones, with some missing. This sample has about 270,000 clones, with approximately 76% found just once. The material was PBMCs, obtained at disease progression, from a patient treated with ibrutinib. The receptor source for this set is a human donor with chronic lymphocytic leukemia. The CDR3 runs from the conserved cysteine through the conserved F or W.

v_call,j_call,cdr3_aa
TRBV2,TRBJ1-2,CASRAVMFYGYTF
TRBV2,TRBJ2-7,CASSLRAQSYEQYF
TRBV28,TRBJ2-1,CASSLWGLAGSYNEQFF
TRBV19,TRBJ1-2,CASSGTGSGSYTF
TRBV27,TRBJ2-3,CASSYFEGRSTDTQYF
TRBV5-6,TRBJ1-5,CASSWWGLDQPQHF
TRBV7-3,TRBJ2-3,CASSRGTKDTQYF
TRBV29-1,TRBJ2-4,CSAGPGGNIQYF
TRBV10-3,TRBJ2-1,CAITPQISGKNEQFF
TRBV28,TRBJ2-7,CASSLTRPSYEQYF
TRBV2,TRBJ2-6,CASSEALGQSSGANVLTF
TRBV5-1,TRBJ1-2,CASSFNREFNYGYTF
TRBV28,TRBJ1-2,CASRTPRDRESANYGYTF
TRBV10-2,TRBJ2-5,CASSDPGGGYQETQYF
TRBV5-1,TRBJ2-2,CASSSGGATGELFF
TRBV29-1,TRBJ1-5,CSVAGTDNQPQHF
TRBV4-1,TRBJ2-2,CASSREGAGASTGELFF
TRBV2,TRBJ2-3,CASSEGADTDTQYF
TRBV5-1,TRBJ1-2,CASSLEGSRGYTF
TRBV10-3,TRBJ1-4,CAIRPTSATNEKLFF
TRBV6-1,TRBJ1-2,CASSALVPGTGQLYGYTF
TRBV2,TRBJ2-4,CASSLAAKNIQYF
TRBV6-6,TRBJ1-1,CASTYWDSPTEAFF
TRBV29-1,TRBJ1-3,CSVYGTHMNTIYF
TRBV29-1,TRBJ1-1,CSLTAMNTEAFF
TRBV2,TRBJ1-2,CASSGADYGYTF
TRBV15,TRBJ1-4,CATSRARTAGANEKLFF
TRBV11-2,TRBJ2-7,CASSPSGRGLYEQYF
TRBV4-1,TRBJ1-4,CASSLTAGRLVEKLFF
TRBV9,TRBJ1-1,CASSAGQPNTEAFF
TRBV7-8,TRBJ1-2,CASSLTTRALHEGYTF
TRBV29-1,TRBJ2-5,CSVGTHRRTSRQETQYF
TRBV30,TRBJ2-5,CAWSVPLAGGHQETQYF
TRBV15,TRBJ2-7,CATSIDRAYEQYF
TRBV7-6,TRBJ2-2,CASSLVPSGANTGELFF
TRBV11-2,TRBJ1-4,CASSPWAGRGEKLFF
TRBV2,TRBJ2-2,CASSEWRAGELSF
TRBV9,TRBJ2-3,CASSVEPSGAGSTDTQYF
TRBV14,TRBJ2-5,CASSQGRETQYF
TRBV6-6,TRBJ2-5,CASSLTSGGAETQYF
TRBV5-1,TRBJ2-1,CASSLVGPPYNEQFF
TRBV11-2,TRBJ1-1,CASSLVAGGYTEAFF
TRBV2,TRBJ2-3,CASSRSPVLDTQYF
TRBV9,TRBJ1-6,CASSVEGEGNSPLHF
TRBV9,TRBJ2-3,CASSARGLAGITDTQYF
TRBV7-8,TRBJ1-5,CASSLAWGGQGGNQPQHF
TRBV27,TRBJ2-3,CASGLRHTDTQYF
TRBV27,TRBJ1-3,CASSLYPSSGNTIYF
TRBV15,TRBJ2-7,CATSTDRALDEQYF
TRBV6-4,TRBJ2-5,CASSAWTNPQETQYF
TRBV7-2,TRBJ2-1,CASSLEVLGVNEQFF